The 31 T cell receptor beta chains given below trace back to one sample, sequenced in a study of blood T cell repertoires in COVID-19. Only in-frame clones appear in the TCRdb table, and some are missing; sequencing was by immunoSEQ multiplex PCR. Of nearly 300,000 clones listed, roughly 83% are singletons. Sequenced material: peripheral blood. The origin of the receptors is a human donor with COVID-19, enrolled during active disease. The donor label of this sample is uncertain.

This chain uses TRBV28 with TRBJ2-1, with 9 bases lining up with TRBD1. In germline, CDR1 is MDHEN, CDR2 SYDVKM. CDR3 length: 14 amino acids. V dropped 4 bases and J dropped 7; count of bases not matched to a gene: 5. CDR3 in amino acids: CASSWGTGMNEQFF. The CDR3 DNA follows: TGTGCCAGCAGTTGGGGGACAGGGATGAATGAGCAGTTCTTC. Full variable domain (rest looked up from reference TRBV28 and TRBJ2-1): DVKVTQSSRYLVKRTGEKVFLECVQDMDHENMFWYRQDPGLGLRLIYFSYDVKMKEKGDIPEGYSVSREKKERFSLILESASTNQTSMYLCASSWGTGMNEQFFGPGTRLTVL.

V is TRBV5-1 and J is TRBJ2-3; 7 bases align to TRBD1. Trimming took 1 base from V and 0 from J; bases not matched to a gene: 5. The CDR3 consists of 16 residues. CDR1 and CDR2 (germline): SGHRS, YFSETQ. The DNA for the CDR3 is TGCGCCAGCAGCTTGCACAGGGGCACGAGCACAGATACGCAGTATTTT. Protein product: CASSLHRGTSTDTQYF.

This chain uses TRBV5-1 with TRBJ1-1, with 7 bases that match TRBD1. The CDR3 is made up of 17 amino acids. Germline assignment: CDR1 SGHRS and CDR2 YFSETQ. With V trimmed by 1 base and J by 2 bases, 11 bases remained unmatched. Written as DNA, the CDR3 is TGCGCCAGCAGCTTGTTTACGCGACAGGGTAGAAACACTGAAGCTTTCTTT. Amino acid sequence: CASSLFTRQGRNTEAFF.

The chain couples TRBV21-1 to TRBJ1-4. TRBV21-1 constitutes a pseudogene. CDR3 length equals 15 residues. The CDR3 nucleotides are TGTGCCAGCAGCAAAGTAAGAGGGCCGGATGAAAAACTGTTTTTT. Protein product: CASSKVRGPDEKLFF.

The J gene is TRBJ2-5, the V gene TRBV9; 12 nucleotides line up with TRBD1. Germline-derived CDR1 and CDR2 are SGDLS and YYNGEE. There are 18 residues in the CDR3. Trimming removed 3 bases from V and 5 bases from J; junction bases left unmatched: 14. The CDR3 sequence: CASSASGTGGISGETQYF. The CDR3 DNA follows: TGTGCCAGCAGCGCCTCCGGGACAGGGGGCATATCAGGGGAGACCCAGTACTTC. The whole variable domain, filled in from reference TRBV9 and TRBJ2-5, reads DSGVTQTPKHLITATGQRVTLRCSPRSGDLSVYWYQQSLDQGLQFLIQYYNGEERAKGNILERFSAQQFPDLHSELNLSSLELGDSALYFCASSASGTGGISGETQYFGPGTRLLVL.

The rearrangement joins TRBV30 to TRBJ2-2, with TRBD1 as a possible D gene (5 bases). Trimming stripped 5 bases from V and 6 bases from J, with 22 bases between. This CDR3 contains 16 residues. Germline V lookup: CDR1 GTSNPN, CDR2 SVGIG (reference sequence). CDR3 loop: CAWGQGHPEQAGELFF. The CDR3 DNA is TGTGCCTGGGGTCAAGGACACCCTGAACAGGCCGGGGAGCTGTTTTTT.

This clone came up once. The rearrangement uses TRBV19 and TRBJ1-4; 9 bases are shared with TRBD1. After removal of 3 bases from V and 7 bases from J, the junction contained 9 bases not matched to a gene. Germline values: CDR1 LNHDA, CDR2 SQIVND (reference sequence). The CDR3 runs 16 residues. The DNA for the CDR3 is TGTGCCAGTAGTATGGGGACAGGGAAGGTCGGTGAAAAACTGTTTTTT. Its translation: CASSMGTGKVGEKLFF. The full variable domain, its missing parts supplied by reference TRBV19 and TRBJ1-4, is DGGITQSPKYLFRKEGQNVTLSCEQNLNHDAMYWYRQDPGQGLRLIYYSQIVNDFQKGDIAEGYSVSREKKESFPLTVTSAQKNPTAFYLCASSMGTGKVGEKLFFGSGTQLSVL.

Only a few counts were recorded for this clone. This chain links TRBV25-1 with TRBJ2-7; 8 bases map to TRBD2. Germline assignment: CDR1 MGHDK and CDR2 SYGVNS. The CDR3 is 14 amino acids. The V and J ends lost 4 bases and 3 bases, in that order; junction bases with no gene match: 5. The DNA for the CDR3 is TGTGCCAGCAGTGGGGGGACTAGATTCTACGAGCAGTACTTC. Amino acid sequence: CASSGGTRFYEQYF.

The chain combines TRBV5-5 with TRBJ2-1; 10 nucleotides match TRBD2. Per germline, CDR1 SGHKS and CDR2 YYEKEE (reference sequence). V was pared by 0 bases and J by 6 bases, with 6 bases of the junction left unmatched. The CDR3 consists of 16 residues. The chain's CDR3 is CASSLVSLAGFNEQFF. In DNA form, the CDR3 reads TGTGCCAGCAGCTTGGTATCACTAGCGGGGTTCAATGAGCAGTTCTTC.

The rearrangement uses TRBV19 and TRBJ2-1; TRBD2 aligns across 11 bases. The ends lost 6 bases at V and 5 bases at J; junction bases unmatched: 3. CDR1 is LNHDA and CDR2 is SQIVND in the germline V gene (reference sequence). This CDR3 has 14 amino acids. This CDR3 reads CASSTSGRHNEQFF. The DNA of the CDR3 is TGTGCCAGTAGCACTAGCGGGAGACACAATGAGCAGTTCTTC.

The rearrangement joins TRBV28 to TRBJ2-7, with TRBD2 matching 10 bases. J was trimmed by 5 bases and V by 6 bases; bases with no gene match: 10. The CDR3 runs to 15 residues. Germline V CDR1 and CDR2: MDHEN, SYDVKM. The CDR3 is CASRISGRAWDEQYF. For the CDR3, the DNA is TGTGCCAGCAGGATAAGCGGGAGGGCTTGGGACGAGCAGTACTTC.

This clone was picked up a small number of times. J is TRBJ2-1 and V is TRBV5-4, with D uncertain. With 4 bases removed from V and 7 bases from J, the gap between germline ends came to 15 bases. The CDR3 runs 14 residues. CDR1 SGHNT and CDR2 YYREEE come from the germline V gene (reference sequence). This chain's CDR3 is CASSLVVGVNEQFF. In DNA, the CDR3 is TGTGCCAGCAGCCTAGTCGTCGGTGTGAATGAGCAGTTCTTC.

The chain employs TRBV11-3 and TRBJ2-7, with 14 positions matching TRBD2. The CDR3 runs 15 residues. The germline V gene encodes CDR1 SGHNT and CDR2 YENEEA. V shed 3 bases, J shed 5 bases, and the junction held 3 bases outside the gene matches. The CDR3: CASSLGLAGVHEQYF. DNA of the CDR3: TGTGCCAGCAGCTTGGGACTAGCGGGAGTCCACGAGCAGTACTTC.

This sequence joins TRBV20-1 and TRBJ2-7; D remains unclear. The germline gives CDR1 DFQATT, CDR2 SNEGSKA (reference sequence). The CDR3 sequence is 13 residues long. Between the trimmed V and J ends, which lost 3 bases and 2 bases, there was a span of 11 bases. The CDR3 protein is CSASHPVTYEQYF. CDR3 DNA sequence: TGCAGTGCTAGTCACCCAGTAACCTACGAGCAGTACTTC.

The gene calls are TRBV6-2 or TRBV6-3 and TRBJ2-5; D gene ambiguous. The CDR3 loop spans 12 amino acids. Germline CDR1 MNHEY, CDR2 SVGEGT. The germline V and J ends were trimmed by 1 base and 3 bases, with 3 bases remaining between them. CDR3 in amino acids: CASSYFKETQYF. The DNA for the CDR3 is TGTGCCAGCAGTTACTTTAAAGAGACCCAGTACTTC.

This clone has just one count. This chain joins TRBV10-2 and TRBJ2-4; TRBD2 might be the D (5 bases). From germline, CDR1 is WSHSY and CDR2 SAAADI. V shed 0 bases and J shed 7 bases, with 10 bases lying between them. The CDR3 is 14 amino acids. The CDR3 coding sequence is TGCGCCAGCAGTGAGTCAGGAGGCGCTAACATTCAGTACTTC. Amino acid sequence: CASSESGGANIQYF.

In DNA form, the CDR3 reads TGTGCCAGCAGTCCGCGACAGGGAAGCTATGGCTACACCTTC. It encodes CASSPRQGSYGYTF. The chain has TRBV27 and TRBJ1-2; 7 bases match TRBD1. This CDR3 contains 14 residues. After removal of 5 bases from V and 4 bases from J, the junction contained 7 bases not matched to a gene. Germline loops: CDR1 MNHEY, CDR2 SMNVEV (reference sequence).

The chain combines TRBV14 with TRBJ1-1; D remains unclear. The CDR3 is 14 amino acids. The V and J ends lost 2 bases and 5 bases respectively, with 12 bases between them. CDR1 is SGHDN and CDR2 is FVKESK in the germline V gene. CDR3 nucleotide sequence: TGTGCCAGCAGCCAACGATTGAGTATAACTGAAGCTTTCTTT. Translation: CASSQRLSITEAFF.

This sequence joins TRBV7-2 and TRBJ2-2; 8 bases map to TRBD1. CDR3 length: 15 amino acids. The germline CDR1 and CDR2 sequences are SGHTA and FQGNSA. The ends lost 2 bases at V and 4 bases at J; junction bases unmatched: 3. The CDR3 reads CASSLSTGVTGELFF. The CDR3 bases are TGTGCCAGCAGCTTATCGACAGGGGTCACCGGGGAGCTGTTTTTT.

This rearrangement joins TRBV5-4 to TRBJ1-1; 7 bases align to TRBD1. V lost 3 bases to trimming and J lost 1 base; unmatched junction nucleotides: 6. The CDR3 consists of 15 residues. Germline CDR1 reads SGHNT; CDR2 reads YYREEE (reference sequence). The CDR3 nucleotides are TGTGCCAGCAGCTGGAGGGGGCGCGGGAACACTGAAGCTTTCTTT. Protein: CASSWRGRGNTEAFF.

The CDR3 sequence: CASSSGQGQSPLHF. The CDR3, as DNA: TGCGCCAGCAGCTCCGGACAGGGACAATCACCCCTCCACTTT. The rearrangement links TRBV5-1 to TRBJ1-6, with TRBD1 identical over 8 bases. The J segment lost 10 bases and the V segment lost 3 bases, leaving 6 bases of the junction unmatched. Germline CDR1 is SGHRS and CDR2 is YFSETQ. This CDR3 spans 14 amino acids.

V usage is TRBV19 and J usage is TRBJ2-2; 7 bases are shared with TRBD1. There are 16 residues in the CDR3. V was clipped by 2 bases and J by 4 bases; unmatched bases: 7. The V gene's germline CDR1 is LNHDA and CDR2 SQIVND (reference sequence). The CDR3 DNA reads as TGTGCCAGTAGTATACTCCAGGGGGTTGGCACCGGGGAGCTGTTTTTT. Translation gives CASSILQGVGTGELFF.

The V call is TRBV6-2 or TRBV6-3, the J call TRBJ2-3, with TRBD1 matching over 8 bases. This CDR3 has 15 residues. V gave up 5 bases and J gave up 1 base; unmatched junction bases: 5. CDR1 is MNHEY and CDR2 is SVGEGT in the germline V gene. The CDR3, as DNA: TGTGCCAGCAGTGACAGGGGTGTAGGCACAGATACGCAGTATTTT. This sequence encodes CASSDRGVGTDTQYF.

The table lists this clone with a count of one. The J gene is TRBJ1-1, the V gene TRBV3-1 (or the pseudogene TRBV3-2); D is undetermined. V was pared by 0 bases and J by 6 bases, with 14 bases between. CDR1 is LGHDT, CDR2 YNNKEL, per germline (reference sequence). CDR3 length: 15 residues. The CDR3 protein is CASSQDQRGIPEAFF. The CDR3 DNA is TGTGCCAGCAGCCAAGATCAGAGAGGCATACCTGAAGCTTTCTTT.

This clone was observed a few times. The chain joins TRBV28 to TRBJ2-7, with TRBD2 identical over 8 bases. V dropped 4 bases and J dropped 1; count of bases not matched to a gene: 12. Germline CDR1 reads MDHEN; CDR2 reads SYDVKM. The CDR3 consists of 17 residues. CDR3 coding DNA: TGTGCCAGCAGTTCAAACATCCTAGGCGGGAGGTCCTACGAGCAGTACTTC. This encodes CASSSNILGGRSYEQYF. Supplemented by reference TRBV28 and TRBJ2-7, the full variable domain reads DVKVTQSSRYLVKRTGEKVFLECVQDMDHENMFWYRQDPGLGLRLIYFSYDVKMKEKGDIPEGYSVSREKKERFSLILESASTNQTSMYLCASSSNILGGRSYEQYFGPGTRLTVT.

CDR3 loop: CASSLKTGAGALNEQFF. CDR3 nucleotide sequence: TGTGCCAGCAGCCTAAAAACAGGAGCGGGAGCCCTAAATGAGCAGTTCTTC. This chain links TRBV27 with TRBJ2-1; TRBD2 matches 8 bases. Germline V lookup: CDR1 MNHEY, CDR2 SMNVEV (reference sequence). CDR3 length: 17 residues. V lost 6 bases to trimming and J lost 7 bases; unmatched junction nucleotides: 17.

The CDR3 region is CAWSWDRGDNQPQHF. For the CDR3, the DNA is TGTGCCTGGAGTTGGGACAGGGGAGATAATCAGCCCCAGCATTTT. The chain carries TRBV30 and TRBJ1-5; 10 bases align to TRBD1. Germline CDR1 GTSNPN, CDR2 SVGIG (reference sequence). The CDR3 is 15 amino acids. Trimming removed 2 bases from V and 4 bases from J; junction bases left unmatched: 5.

DNA of the CDR3: TGTGCCAGCAGCCCCCGGACTAGCGGGCTAGATACGCAGTATTTT. Its protein is CASSPRTSGLDTQYF. V is TRBV7-3 and J is TRBJ2-3; 11 bases map to TRBD2. The CDR3 is made up of 15 amino acids. J gave up 5 bases and V 5 bases, and 6 bases lay outside the gene matches. In germline, CDR1 is SGHTA, CDR2 FQGTGA.

This chain links TRBV5-4 with TRBJ2-7; D perhaps matches TRBD2 (6 bases). Trimming cost V 4 bases and J 2 bases, with 13 bases left between them. The CDR3 extends over 14 amino acids. In germline, CDR1 is SGHNT, CDR2 YYREEE (reference sequence). The CDR3 region is CASSRDSRAYEQYF. CDR3 nucleotide sequence: TGTGCCAGCAGCCGGGACTCGCGAGCCTACGAGCAGTACTTC.

V usage is TRBV7-3 and J usage is TRBJ1-2; a weak D match, TRBD1 (6 bases). The V end lost 5 bases, the J end lost 4 bases, and 14 bases lay between the germline ends. CDR3 size: 14 residues. CDR1 is SGHTA and CDR2 is FQGTGA in the germline V gene. In DNA, the CDR3 is TGTGCCAGCAGCCTCCCTGGACAGATCTATGGCTACACCTTC. Translated: CASSLPGQIYGYTF.

This chain links TRBV9 with TRBJ1-2; D may be TRBD1 (6 bases). The CDR3 spans 15 residues. Trimming pared 3 bases from V and 1 base from J, leaving 13 bases between. Germline CDR1 and CDR2: SGDLS and YYNGEE. The CDR3 is CASSAGQYSNYGYTF. CDR3 DNA sequence: TGTGCCAGCAGCGCAGGACAGTACAGTAACTATGGCTACACCTTC.